This T cell receptor (beta chain) was observed in a study of blood T cell repertoires in COVID-19. The protocol was immunoSEQ multiplex PCR, while the TCRdb copy is restricted to in-frame clones and leaves out a portion. The sample holds 250,000 to 300,000 clones, 80% to 90% seen once. Germline lookup yields CDR1 MNHEY and CDR2 SVGAGI. The CDR3 totals 15 residues. The V end lost 7 bases, the J end lost 1 base, and 14 bases lay between the germline ends. The sequenced material came from PBMCs or T cells enriched from blood (not recorded which). This sequence originates from a woman aged 45-59 years who had recovered from COVID-19. The chain links TRBV6-5 to TRBJ1-5, with D tentatively TRBD1 (5 bases). The CDR3 nucleotides are TGTGCCAGCACCGAAGTTCGGGGGAGCAATCAGCCCCAGCATTTT. It encodes CASTEVRGSNQPQHF.